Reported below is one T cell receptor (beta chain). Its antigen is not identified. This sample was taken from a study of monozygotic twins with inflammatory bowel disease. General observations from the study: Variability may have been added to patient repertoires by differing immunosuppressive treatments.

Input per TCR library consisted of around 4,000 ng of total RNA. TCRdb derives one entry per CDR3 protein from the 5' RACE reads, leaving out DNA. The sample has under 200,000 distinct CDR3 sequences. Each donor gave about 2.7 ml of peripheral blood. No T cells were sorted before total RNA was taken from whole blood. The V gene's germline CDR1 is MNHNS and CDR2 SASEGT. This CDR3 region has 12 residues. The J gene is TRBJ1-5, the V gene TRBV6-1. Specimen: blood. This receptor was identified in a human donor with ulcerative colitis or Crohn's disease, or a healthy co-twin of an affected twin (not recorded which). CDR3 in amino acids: CASSESDQPQHF.